This T cell receptor beta chain is from a study of CD8+ T cells in alopecia areata. This sample's treatment: oral pan-JAK inhibitor, 5-10 mg twice daily. RNA was isolated and reverse transcribed to cDNA, the sequencing template. The data were produced by immunoSEQ multiplex PCR, yet TCRdb's version contains in-frame clones alone and is incomplete. The sample holds tens of thousands of clones, more than 65% seen once. CDR1 and CDR2 (germline): MNHEY, SMNVEV (reference sequence). The V and J ends lost 4 bases and 1 base respectively, with 10 bases between them. The CDR3 extends over 14 amino acids. Sequences were derived from CD8+ T cells sorted from blood, sampled at approximately week 45, from a patient treated with tofacitinib. The clonotype comes from a human donor with alopecia areata. This chain uses TRBV27 with TRBJ1-1; no clear D gene. CDR3 in amino acids: CASSSHLQNTEAFF. In DNA form, the CDR3 reads TGTGCCAGCAGTTCCCATCTCCAGAACACTGAAGCTTTCTTT.